This T cell receptor (beta chain) comes out of a study of T cells in localized non-small cell lung cancer. General study points: Among the top 100 tumor clones, a median about 52 appeared in adjacent lung. Measurement of T cell clonality placed uninvolved adjacent lung highest, above the level in tumor.

The CDR3 sequence is 13 residues long. Trimming left V 6 bases short and J 13 bases short, with 22 bases between. Libraries were prepared by immunoSEQ multiplex PCR; TCRdb keeps only in-frame clonotypes and omits some of them. Here the sample spans 2,000 to 2,500 clones, roughly a sixth being singletons. Turning to this clone: Its target is unknown.

This sequence joins TRBV23-1 and TRBJ2-7; D possibly corresponds to TRBD1 (6 bases). TRBV23-1 is classed as an ORF, of uncertain function. This sequence was found in a female donor of 60 years or more with stage I squamous cell lung carcinoma. The starting material was lung tumor tissue, obtained before any cancer treatment. CDR3 protein: CASSLEFTATGYF. DNA of the CDR3: TGCGCCAGCAGCTTGGAATTTACGGCGACAGGCTACTTC.